This TCR beta chain originates from a study of blood T cell repertoires in COVID-19. Study details: Acute and convalescent COVID-19 samples came from the United States, Italy and Spain.

Between the trimmed V and J ends, which lost 5 bases and 7 bases, there was a span of 14 bases. Germline V gene sequence: CDR1 SGHAT, CDR2 FQNNGV. This CDR3 has 13 amino acids. Profiling relied on immunoSEQ multiplex PCR, and the TCRdb table lists in-frame clones only, not all of them. Found here are about 100,000 clones, about two thirds of them singletons; the top ten hold about 2%. The sequencing sample was made of peripheral blood. The TCR was taken from a woman aged 40 to 50 with acute or convalescent COVID-19. The chain has TRBV11-2 and TRBJ1-2, with D hard to call. CDR3 nucleotides: TGTGCCAGCAGCCTCGGGTCCTTTGGTGGCTACACCTTC. Its translation is CASSLGSFGGYTF.